These 29 T cell receptor beta chains originate from one sample sequenced in a study of blood T cell repertoires in COVID-19. Generated by immunoSEQ multiplex PCR, the TCRdb table keeps only in-frame clones and is missing some. The profile shows about 430,000 clones, roughly 90% of them singletons. What was sequenced was PBMCs or T cells enriched from blood (not recorded which). These receptors all come from a woman younger than 30 who had been exposed to COVID-19.

J is TRBJ1-3 and V is TRBV7-6; 9 nucleotides match TRBD1. Germline lookup yields CDR1 SGHVS and CDR2 FNYEAQ. CDR3 length: 15 residues. After removal of 4 bases from V and 0 bases from J, the junction contained 1 base not matched to a gene. CDR3 residues: CASSSQGASGNTIYF. In nucleotides, the CDR3 is TGTGCCAGCAGCTCACAGGGGGCCTCTGGAAACACCATATATTTT.

V and J are TRBV14 and TRBJ1-2, with 9 nucleotides matching TRBD1. Germline loops: CDR1 SGHDN, CDR2 FVKESK. CDR3 length equals 16 residues. V lost 3 bases to trimming and J lost 7 bases; unmatched junction nucleotides: 12. CDR3 nucleotide sequence: TGTGCCAGCAGCCAGACCCGGGACAGGGCTTTTGGTGGCTACACCTTC. Its translation: CASSQTRDRAFGGYTF.

The V gene is TRBV3-1 (or the pseudogene TRBV3-2), the J gene TRBJ1-6; D gene unclear. The V and J ends lost 3 bases and 0 bases respectively, with 3 bases between them. The CDR3 extends over 14 amino acids. Germline V gene data show CDR1 as LGHDT and CDR2 as YNNKEL (reference sequence). Here the CDR3 DNA reads TGTGCCAGCAGCCAGAGCTCCTATAATTCACCCCTCCACTTT. This encodes CASSQSSYNSPLHF.

The chain has TRBV4-3 and TRBJ1-6; tentative D call: TRBD1 (6 bases). CDR3 length: 19 residues. V lost 0 bases and J 2 bases, leaving 17 bases between the germline ends. The germline CDR1 and CDR2 sequences are LGHNA and YSLEER. The chain's CDR3 is CASSQDLVTGNTYNSPLHF. CDR3 DNA: TGCGCCAGCAGCCAAGATCTCGTAACAGGGAATACCTATAATTCACCCCTCCACTTT.

V and J are TRBV28 and TRBJ1-5; no clear D. The CDR3 runs 15 residues. Trimming left V 3 bases short and J 3 bases short, with 12 bases between. Germline CDR1 reads MDHEN; CDR2 reads SYDVKM. The DNA of the CDR3 is TGTGCCAGCAGTTTCGGGTTAGAAGACAATCAGCCCCAGCATTTT. Translation gives CASSFGLEDNQPQHF.

J is TRBJ1-3 and V is TRBV2; 8 nucleotides align to TRBD1. The germline V gene has CDR1 SNHLY and CDR2 FYNNEI. The CDR3 runs 15 residues. V gave up 5 bases and J gave up 2 bases; unmatched junction bases: 5. Here the CDR3 reads CASSLQGGTGNTIYF. The CDR3 DNA reads TGTGCCAGCAGTTTACAGGGGGGGACTGGAAACACCATATATTTT.

The rearrangement links TRBV2 to TRBJ2-7, with TRBD2 matching 10 bases. Unmatched junction bases numbered 5, after V lost 6 bases and J lost 0 bases. The CDR3 length is 15 residues. The germline CDR1 and CDR2 sequences are SNHLY and FYNNEI. CDR3 amino acids: CASRGTSGNSYEQYF. In DNA, the CDR3 is TGTGCCAGCAGGGGTACTAGCGGGAACTCCTACGAGCAGTACTTC.

V and J are TRBV19 and TRBJ1-5; no clear D. Trimming took off 2 bases at V and 7 bases at J, with 15 bases between the two ends. CDR1 and CDR2 (germline): LNHDA, SQIVND (reference sequence). CDR3 length: 15 amino acids. Here the CDR3 reads CASSISVWEGQPQHF. DNA of the CDR3: TGTGCCAGTAGTATAAGTGTCTGGGAGGGACAGCCCCAGCATTTT.

The J gene is TRBJ2-2, the V gene TRBV5-1; TRBD1 agrees at 8 bases. The CDR3 loop spans 18 amino acids. The germline gives CDR1 SGHRS, CDR2 YFSETQ. The V and J ends lost 4 bases and 8 bases, in that order; junction bases with no gene match: 19. The chain's CDR3 is CASSRIGTGQGSRGELFF. The CDR3, as DNA: TGCGCCAGCAGCCGGATTGGAACCGGACAGGGATCTAGGGGGGAGCTGTTTTTT.

The V and J genes are TRBV29-1 and TRBJ1-1; D is uncertain. Germline CDR1 reads SQVTM; CDR2 reads ANQGSEA. This CDR3 has 13 residues. V lost 8 bases, J lost 4 bases, and 17 bases lay in between. This CDR3 is CSPTGLSGTEAFF. The CDR3, as DNA: TGCAGCCCAACGGGGTTGTCGGGCACTGAAGCTTTCTTT.

The count of this clone is one. The CDR3: CASSLAGTAAGEKLFF. In DNA form, the CDR3 reads TGCGCCAGCAGCTTGGCCGGGACAGCCGCTGGGGAAAAACTGTTTTTT. The genes are TRBV5-1 and TRBJ1-4; 7 bases fit TRBD1. The junction had 10 bases not matched to a gene; V was cut back by 0 bases and J by 8 bases. The length of the CDR3 is 16 residues. Germline V gene sequence: CDR1 SGHRS, CDR2 YFSETQ. The full variable domain, its missing parts supplied by reference TRBV5-1 and TRBJ1-4, is KAGVTQTPRYLIKTRGQQVTLSCSPISGHRSVSWYQQTPGQGLQFLFEYFSETQRNKGNFPGRFSGRQFSNSRSEMNVSTLELGDSALYLCASSLAGTAAGEKLFFGSGTQLSVL.

V and J are TRBV4-2 and TRBJ2-3; 14 nucleotides align to TRBD2. The junction had 2 bases not matched to a gene; V was cut back by 3 bases and J by 6 bases. Germline loops: CDR1 LGHNA, CDR2 YNFKEQ. The CDR3 has 15 amino acids. The CDR3 nucleotides read TGTGCCAGCAGCCAGACTAGCGGGAGGGGGGATACGCAGTATTTT. As protein: CASSQTSGRGDTQYF.

The gene calls are TRBV4-1 and TRBJ2-7; D is perhaps TRBD1 (6 bases). CDR1 MGHRA and CDR2 YSYEKL come from the germline V gene. The CDR3 contains 16 residues. V was cut by 0 bases and J by 0 bases, with 12 bases left in between. The CDR3 nucleotides read TGCGCCAGCAGCCAAGATGGGCAGGGGTACTCCTACGAGCAGTACTTC. Amino acids: CASSQDGQGYSYEQYF.

The rearrangement uses TRBV27 and TRBJ2-3; the match to TRBD2 covers 10 bases. Looked up from germline, CDR1 is MNHEY and CDR2 is SMNVEV (reference sequence). The V gene end was trimmed by 5 bases and the J gene end by 3 bases; junction bases not matched to a gene: 14. This CDR3 has 18 amino acids. The CDR3 sequence is CASSPLRTAGGATDTQYF. The CDR3 nucleotides read TGTGCCAGCAGTCCCCTGAGGACAGCGGGGGGGGCGACAGATACGCAGTATTTT.

This chain links TRBV28 with TRBJ2-2, with D hard to call. The CDR3 has 15 amino acids. Trimming took off 3 bases at V and 0 bases at J, with 8 bases between the two ends. Germline V gene data show CDR1 as MDHEN and CDR2 as SYDVKM. The CDR3 loop is CASSFPRANTGELFF. The CDR3 DNA reads as TGTGCCAGCAGTTTCCCCCGGGCGAACACCGGGGAGCTGTTTTTT.

The V call is TRBV21-1, the J call TRBJ2-3; the table gives TRBD1 as D, unverified against the DNA. TRBV21-1 is a known pseudogene. CDR3 length: 12 amino acids. Written as DNA, the CDR3 is TGTGCCAGCAGCGGGCAGGGGGCTACGCAGTATTTT. It is translated as CASSGQGATQYF.

The genes are TRBV30 and TRBJ2-1, with TRBD1 identical over 8 bases. With 0 bases clipped from V and 4 bases from J, the junction kept 2 bases outside the gene matches. Germline V gives CDR1 GTSNPN, CDR2 SVGIG (reference sequence). This CDR3 region has 14 residues. In DNA, the CDR3 is TGTGCCTGGAGTGTGGGACAGGCTTACAATGAGCAGTTCTTC. It encodes CAWSVGQAYNEQFF.

The V call is TRBV11-2, the J call TRBJ1-1, with TRBD1 identical over 9 bases. The CDR3 runs to 15 residues. Germline V gene lookup returns CDR1 SGHAT and CDR2 FQNNGV. Trimming cost V 0 bases and J 3 bases; bases outside gene matches: 2. The CDR3 sequence is CASSLEGTGYTEAFF. For the CDR3, the DNA is TGTGCCAGCAGCTTAGAAGGGACAGGGTACACTGAAGCTTTCTTT.

The J gene is TRBJ1-5, the V gene TRBV6-2 or TRBV6-3; tentative D call: TRBD1 (5 bases). This CDR3 contains 19 residues. V shed 5 bases and J shed 4 bases, with 27 bases lying between them. Germline lookup yields CDR1 MNHEY and CDR2 SVGEGT. CDR3 residues: CASSPWQATQGALNQPQHF. For the CDR3, the DNA is TGTGCCAGCAGTCCCTGGCAGGCTACTCAGGGCGCTCTGAATCAGCCCCAGCATTTT.

The chain is built from TRBV18 and TRBJ2-3; D is perhaps TRBD1 (6 bases). Trimming removed 3 bases at V and 3 bases at J, with 13 bases between. The CDR3 covers 15 residues. The germline gives CDR1 KGHSH, CDR2 LQKENI. The CDR3 is CASSPMDSLTDTQYF. DNA for the CDR3: TGTGCCAGCTCACCCATGGACAGCCTGACAGATACGCAGTATTTT.

This clone is a singleton in its sample. This chain uses TRBV24-1 with TRBJ1-1; D is perhaps TRBD1 (5 bases). The CDR3 extends over 13 amino acids. Germline V gene data show CDR1 as KGHDR and CDR2 as SFDVKD. Trimming took 7 bases from V and 1 from J, leaving 9 bases between them. CDR3 sequence reads: CATRGTGNTEAFF. The CDR3 coding sequence is TGTGCCACCAGGGGGACTGGGAACACTGAAGCTTTCTTT.

The chain couples TRBV5-6 to TRBJ1-3; D is possibly TRBD1 (6 bases). Trimming pared 3 bases from V and 5 bases from J, leaving 15 bases between. The CDR3 is made up of 15 amino acids. Germline V gene lookup returns CDR1 SGHDT and CDR2 YYEEEE. The DNA of the CDR3 is TGTGCCAGCAGCTCCTGGACAGAGGCGCGAAACACCATATATTTT. Protein sequence: CASSSWTEARNTIYF.

The rearrangement uses TRBV6-2 or TRBV6-3 and TRBJ2-1; D not resolved. Per the germline V gene, CDR1 is MNHEY and CDR2 is SVGEGT. CDR3 length equals 12 residues. V dropped 4 bases and J dropped 6 bases, with 7 bases sitting between them. The CDR3 loop is CASSSGSNEQFF. The CDR3 bases are TGTGCCAGCAGTTCAGGTAGCAATGAGCAGTTCTTC.

The V gene is TRBV4-1, the J gene TRBJ2-2; 9 nucleotides agree with TRBD2. The germline V gene has CDR1 MGHRA and CDR2 YSYEKL. The CDR3 length is 21 residues. V gave up 2 bases and J gave up 0 bases; unmatched junction bases: 16. The CDR3 here is CASSQFGSSGLAAPNTGELFF. CDR3 nucleotides: TGCGCCAGCAGCCAATTTGGTAGTTCGGGACTAGCAGCTCCGAACACCGGGGAGCTGTTTTTT.

The chain links TRBV9 to TRBJ2-1, with D possibly matching TRBD1 (5 bases). With 4 bases removed from V and 2 bases from J, the gap between germline ends came to 13 bases. There are 15 residues in the CDR3. From germline, CDR1 is SGDLS and CDR2 YYNGEE. This CDR3 reads CASSPGLGTYNEQFF. The CDR3 nucleotides are TGTGCCAGCAGCCCAGGGCTAGGCACCTACAATGAGCAGTTCTTC.

The chain employs TRBV7-6 and TRBJ2-1; D is perhaps TRBD2 (5 bases). This CDR3 is 13 amino acids long. Germline V CDR1 and CDR2: SGHVS, FNYEAQ. The V and J ends lost 5 bases and 8 bases respectively, with 13 bases between them. In nucleotides, the CDR3 is TGTGCCAGCAGCCACTTACTAGACTATGAGCAGTTCTTC. Translated, it gives CASSHLLDYEQFF.

This clone was observed a handful of times. Here the CDR3 reads CAISQTGNGNYTF. The CDR3 DNA reads as TGTGCCATCAGCCAAACAGGAAATGGAAACTACACCTTC. This chain uses TRBV10-3 with TRBJ1-2; tentative D call: TRBD1 (5 bases). The germline V gene encodes CDR1 ENHRY and CDR2 SYGVKD. This CDR3 spans 13 amino acids. Trimming took 6 bases from V and 10 from J, leaving 18 bases between them.

The rearrangement links TRBV6-5 to TRBJ2-7; the D gene is possibly TRBD1 (6 bases). This CDR3 region has 15 residues. CDR1 is MNHEY and CDR2 is SVGAGI in the germline V gene. Between the trimmed V and J ends, which lost 0 bases and 5 bases, there was a span of 14 bases. The CDR3 nucleotides read TGTGCCAGCAGTTACTCCCGGACAGCTCTGGACGAGCAGTACTTC. Protein sequence: CASSYSRTALDEQYF.

J is TRBJ2-7 and V is TRBV2, with D perhaps TRBD2 (5 bases). Trimming removed 9 bases from V and 5 bases from J, with 17 bases in between. Germline CDR1 SNHLY, CDR2 FYNNEI. The length of the CDR3 is 13 residues. Written as DNA, the CDR3 is TGTGCCAGTGAGGCGGGTTCCGACCACGAGCAGTACTTC. Encoded protein: CASEAGSDHEQYF.